Following are 29 T cell receptor beta chains from one sample sequenced in a study of blood T cell repertoires in COVID-19 (dated by TCRdb to between 2020 and 2021). Libraries were built with the immunoSEQ multiplex PCR assay. Entries here come from immuneACCESS through TCRdb and include only in-frame sequences with V and J called. Some clones fail to appear in such tables; in the studies checked, an unresolved V gene covers under half of the shortfall, and the cause of the remainder is unknown. The sample table lists hundreds of thousands of clones, around nine tenths of them with a count of one. The top ten clones comprise 7.3% of the sample. Specimen: peripheral blood. The receptors originated from a woman in her 70s with COVID-19, enrolled during active disease.

The chain combines TRBV11-2 with TRBJ2-5; the D gene is possibly TRBD2 (6 bases). Looked up from germline, CDR1 is SGHAT and CDR2 is FQNNGV. The CDR3 covers 15 residues. The V gene lost 5 bases and the J gene lost 2 bases, with 15 bases spanning the gap. The CDR3 nucleotides are TGTGCCAGCAGCCTACAGCGGGCGGTACAAGAGACCCAGTACTTC. Encoded protein: CASSLQRAVQETQYF.

The chain couples TRBV7-9 to TRBJ2-1; TRBD1 agrees at 10 bases. With V trimmed by 6 bases and J by 9 bases, 17 bases remained unmatched. The CDR3 contains 17 residues. CDR1 and CDR2 (germline): SEHNR, FQNEAQ (reference sequence). CDR3 coding DNA: TGTGCCAGCAGACGCTTAACCGGGGACAGGGGAATCGGTGAGCAGTTCTTC. Translated, it gives CASRRLTGDRGIGEQFF.

The chain has TRBV11-2 and TRBJ2-7, with a weak D call TRBD2 (5 bases). CDR3 length: 14 amino acids. The germline V gene encodes CDR1 SGHAT and CDR2 FQNNGV. V was cut by 1 base and J by 0 bases, with 7 bases left in between. CDR3 sequence reads: CASSLGGSSYEQYF. Here the CDR3 DNA reads TGTGCCAGCAGCTTAGGTGGGAGCTCCTACGAGCAGTACTTC.

This clone appeared a single time. The chain combines TRBV4-3 with TRBJ1-4, with D possibly TRBD1 on 6 matching bases. The V gene lost 1 base and the J gene lost 5 bases, with 14 bases spanning the gap. The CDR3 runs to 16 residues. Germline V gene sequence: CDR1 LGHNA, CDR2 YSLEER. CDR3 amino acids: CASSQGTAFNNEKLFF. CDR3 in DNA: TGCGCCAGCAGCCAAGGGACAGCGTTCAACAATGAAAAACTGTTTTTT.

This clone was counted once. The J gene is TRBJ2-2, the V gene TRBV18, with D uncertain. This CDR3 region has 12 residues. V lost 3 bases and J 6 bases, leaving 5 bases between the germline ends. Germline V gene lookup returns CDR1 KGHSH and CDR2 LQKENI. CDR3 nucleotide sequence: TGTGCCAGCTCACCCTACCCCGGGGAGCTGTTTTTT. Its translation: CASSPYPGELFF.

The chain carries TRBV7-3 and TRBJ2-3; 9 bases fit TRBD1. From germline, CDR1 is SGHTA and CDR2 FQGTGA. With 5 bases clipped from V and 6 bases from J, the junction kept 9 bases outside the gene matches. This CDR3 spans 15 amino acids. The CDR3: CASSPSGQGFDTQYF. The CDR3 DNA is TGTGCCAGCAGCCCCTCGGGACAGGGCTTTGATACGCAGTATTTT.

The chain couples TRBV6-5 to TRBJ2-7; D is perhaps TRBD2 (5 bases). The germline V and J ends were trimmed by 7 bases and 1 base, with 11 bases remaining between them. The germline V gene encodes CDR1 MNHEY and CDR2 SVGAGI. The CDR3 sequence is 13 residues long. This chain's CDR3 is CASTKSGSYEQYF. The DNA for the CDR3 is TGTGCCAGCACAAAGTCGGGGTCCTACGAGCAGTACTTC.

The chain combines TRBV7-2 with TRBJ1-1; the match to TRBD1 covers 9 bases. This CDR3 contains 14 residues. Unmatched junction bases numbered 4, after V lost 3 bases and J lost 5 bases. CDR1 is SGHTA and CDR2 is FQGNSA in the germline V gene. The CDR3 coding sequence is TGTGCCAGCAGCTTTTGGACAGGGGTAACTGAAGCTTTCTTT. This gives the protein CASSFWTGVTEAFF. Together with reference TRBV7-2 and TRBJ1-1, the CDR3 gives the full variable domain: GAGVSQSPSNKVTEKGKDVELRCDPISGHTALYWYRQSLGQGLEFLIYFQGNSAPDKSGLPSDRFSAERTGGSVSTLTIQRTQQEDSAVYLCASSFWTGVTEAFFGQGTRLTVV.

The chain links TRBV9 to TRBJ1-1; a possible D gene is TRBD1 (5 bases). This CDR3 contains 13 residues. Between the trimmed V and J ends, which lost 4 bases and 3 bases, there was a span of 10 bases. Germline V gene sequence: CDR1 SGDLS, CDR2 YYNGEE. The CDR3 coding sequence is TGTGCCAGCAGCAGGGGTCTTTACACTGAAGCTTTCTTT. Encoded protein: CASSRGLYTEAFF.

The rearrangement joins TRBV5-1 to TRBJ1-1; D unresolved. Trimming stripped 4 bases from V and 3 bases from J, with 13 bases between. The CDR3 length is 14 residues. Germline CDR1 is SGHRS and CDR2 is YFSETQ. The CDR3: CASSAGPVDTEAFF. The CDR3 coding sequence is TGCGCCAGCAGCGCTGGTCCGGTAGACACTGAAGCTTTCTTT.

This clone was observed a handful of times. This chain's CDR3 is CASSHRAGAPTEAFF. The CDR3 coding sequence is TGCGCCAGCAGCCACCGAGCAGGGGCCCCCACTGAAGCTTTCTTT. The V gene is TRBV4-3, the J gene TRBJ1-1, with D maybe TRBD1 (6 bases). The CDR3 extends over 15 amino acids. Trimming took 3 bases from V and 4 from J, leaving 15 bases between them. Germline loops: CDR1 LGHNA, CDR2 YSLEER.

On this clone: At one of its ends the junction is not consistent with the germline gene, which may arise from a read error. The chain carries TRBV28 and TRBJ1-2; no definite D call. This CDR3 contains 14 residues. CDR1 is MDHEN, CDR2 SYDVKM, per germline. The CDR3 DNA follows: TGTGCCAGCAGTTTGCCCTGGACTAAATATGGCTACACCTTC. Its translation: CASSLPWTKYGYTF.

The chain is built from TRBV15 and TRBJ2-3; the D is unclear. Trimming removed 1 base at V and 6 bases at J, with 8 bases between. The CDR3 is made up of 13 amino acids. Germline V gene data show CDR1 as LNHNV and CDR2 as YYDKDF (reference sequence). CDR3 sequence reads: CATSRVAWDTQYF. CDR3 DNA: TGTGCCACCAGCAGAGTAGCATGGGATACGCAGTATTTT. Filled out from reference TRBV15 and TRBJ2-3, the complete variable domain reads DAMVIQNPRYQVTQFGKPVTLSCSQTLNHNVMYWYQQKSSQAPKLLFHYYDKDFNNEADTPDNFQSRRPNTSFCFLDIRSPGLGDTAMYLCATSRVAWDTQYFGPGTRLTVL.

The rearrangement joins TRBV9 to TRBJ1-2; no clear D gene. The V end was cut by 4 bases, the J end by 2 bases, with 15 bases between. The CDR3 spans 15 residues. Germline CDR1 SGDLS, CDR2 YYNGEE. The chain's CDR3 is CASSFKSGGNYGYTF. The CDR3 DNA sequence: TGTGCCAGCAGCTTCAAAAGCGGAGGGAACTATGGCTACACCTTC.

The J gene is TRBJ1-6, the V gene TRBV6-1; D gene ambiguous. The CDR3 extends over 13 amino acids. Per the germline V gene, CDR1 is MNHNS and CDR2 is SASEGT. Trimming took off 3 bases at V and 7 bases at J, with 7 bases between the two ends. The CDR3 DNA reads as TGTGCCAGCAGTGAGGGCTTCAATTCACCCCTCCACTTT. Translating it yields CASSEGFNSPLHF.

In its sample, this clone was seen once. The J gene is TRBJ2-2, the V gene TRBV24-1; the D is unclear. V gave up 9 bases and J gave up 0 bases, with 7 bases separating them. Germline CDR1 reads KGHDR; CDR2 reads SFDVKD. This CDR3 contains 13 residues. The CDR3 DNA sequence: TGTGCCACCCTATACCCGAACACCGGGGAGCTGTTTTTT. Residues: CATLYPNTGELFF.

This rearrangement joins TRBV24-1 to TRBJ1-2; D is possibly TRBD1 (5 bases). The V gene lost 7 bases and the J gene lost 8 bases, with 16 bases spanning the gap. The CDR3 loop spans 13 amino acids. CDR1 and CDR2 (germline): KGHDR, SFDVKD. This CDR3 is CATRSQGGYGYTF. CDR3 DNA: TGTGCCACCAGGTCGCAGGGAGGTTACGGCTACACCTTC.

This clone has a single count. This chain links TRBV30 with TRBJ1-6; TRBD1 aligns across 7 bases. CDR3 size: 16 residues. The germline gives CDR1 GTSNPN, CDR2 SVGIG (reference sequence). Losses at the gene ends were 2 bases for V and 9 bases for J; bases not matched to a gene: 13. Here the CDR3 reads CAWSIRGREGSSPLHF. In DNA form, the CDR3 reads TGTGCCTGGAGTATTAGGGGGCGCGAAGGGAGTTCACCCCTCCACTTT.

The chain is built from TRBV7-2 and TRBJ2-3, with TRBD2 matching 16 bases. In germline, CDR1 is SGHTA, CDR2 FQGNSA. CDR3 size: 18 residues. The V gene end was trimmed by 5 bases and the J gene end by 3 bases; junction bases not matched to a gene: 8. The CDR3 sequence: CASSIGTSGGARTDTQYF. The CDR3 DNA follows: TGTGCCAGCAGCATCGGGACTAGCGGGGGGGCCAGGACAGATACGCAGTATTTT.

The J gene is TRBJ2-3, the V gene TRBV7-9, with TRBD2 matching over 9 bases. CDR3 length: 17 amino acids. From germline, CDR1 is SEHNR and CDR2 FQNEAQ (reference sequence). The J segment lost 4 bases and the V segment lost 1 base, leaving 9 bases of the junction unmatched. The CDR3 DNA is TGTGCCAGCAGCTTAGGTCTTCTAGCGGGGCCCGCAGATACGCAGTATTTT. Translation gives CASSLGLLAGPADTQYF.

The chain joins TRBV29-1 to TRBJ2-7; TRBD1 agrees at 8 bases. V lost 4 bases to trimming and J lost 4 bases; unmatched junction nucleotides: 6. Looked up from germline, CDR1 is SQVTM and CDR2 is ANQGSEA. The CDR3 extends over 13 amino acids. DNA for the CDR3: TGCAGCGTTGGAGAAAGGACAGGGTACGAGCAGTACTTC. It encodes CSVGERTGYEQYF.

The chain joins TRBV28 to TRBJ2-7, with D perhaps matching TRBD1 (6 bases). Per the germline V gene, CDR1 is MDHEN and CDR2 is SYDVKM. Trimming left V 1 base short and J 2 bases short, with 9 bases between. The CDR3 is made up of 14 amino acids. CDR3 in amino acids: CASSLSQGTYEQYF. CDR3 in DNA: TGTGCCAGCAGTTTATCTCAGGGGACCTACGAGCAGTACTTC.

This clone was counted a single time. The gene calls are TRBV30 and TRBJ2-7, with TRBD1 as a possible D gene (5 bases). The germline gives CDR1 GTSNPN, CDR2 SVGIG (reference sequence). Trimming removed 0 bases from V and 0 bases from J, with 15 bases in between. The CDR3 contains 16 residues. The CDR3 coding sequence is TGTGCCTGGAGTGTCTCTAGGGGCCGCGACTCCTACGAGCAGTACTTC. Its translation is CAWSVSRGRDSYEQYF. The whole variable domain, remainder taken from reference TRBV30 and TRBJ2-7, is SQTIHQWPATLVQPVGSPLSLECTVEGTSNPNLYWYRQAAGRGLQLLFYSVGIGQISSEVPQNLSASRPQDRQFILSSKKLLLSDSGFYLCAWSVSRGRDSYEQYFGPGTRLTVT.

The rearrangement joins TRBV5-5 to TRBJ1-2, with 9 bases matching TRBD1. Germline V lookup: CDR1 SGHKS, CDR2 YYEKEE (reference sequence). Germline trimming cut 2 bases from V and 4 bases from J; bases unmatched to any gene: 6. This CDR3 spans 15 amino acids. In nucleotides, the CDR3 is TGTGCCAGCAGCTTACAGGGGGCGCCTAGCTATGGCTACACCTTC. Protein: CASSLQGAPSYGYTF.

The rearrangement joins TRBV5-1 to TRBJ1-2, with TRBD1 as a possible D gene (5 bases). This CDR3 comprises 15 residues. V lost 2 bases and J lost 4, with 15 bases in between. Germline-derived CDR1 and CDR2 are SGHRS and YFSETQ. The CDR3 reads CASSFPRGGSYGYTF. CDR3 coding DNA: TGCGCCAGCAGCTTCCCCCGGGGCGGGAGCTATGGCTACACCTTC. Using reference TRBV5-1 and TRBJ1-2 for the parts outside the CDR3, the full variable domain is KAGVTQTPRYLIKTRGQQVTLSCSPISGHRSVSWYQQTPGQGLQFLFEYFSETQRNKGNFPGRFSGRQFSNSRSEMNVSTLELGDSALYLCASSFPRGGSYGYTFGSGTRLTVV.

The chain couples TRBV19 to TRBJ2-6; 7 positions agree with TRBD1. With 5 bases clipped from V and 0 bases from J, the junction kept 4 bases outside the gene matches. This CDR3 region has 16 residues. Looked up from germline, CDR1 is LNHDA and CDR2 is SQIVND (reference sequence). Here the CDR3 DNA reads TGTGCCAGTAGTCCCGGGACAGTCTCTGGGGCCAACGTCCTGACTTTC. This encodes CASSPGTVSGANVLTF. Complete variable domain (other parts from reference TRBV19 and TRBJ2-6): DGGITQSPKYLFRKEGQNVTLSCEQNLNHDAMYWYRQDPGQGLRLIYYSQIVNDFQKGDIAEGYSVSREKKESFPLTVTSAQKNPTAFYLCASSPGTVSGANVLTFGAGSRLTVL.

This chain connects TRBV18 to TRBJ1-1, with 8 bases that match TRBD1. This CDR3 region has 14 residues. The V gene's germline CDR1 is KGHSH and CDR2 LQKENI. V lost 3 bases, J lost 5 bases, and 5 bases stayed unmatched. The CDR3 loop is CASSPGQGHTEAFF. CDR3 in DNA: TGTGCCAGCTCACCCGGACAGGGCCATACTGAAGCTTTCTTT.

The chain carries TRBV9 and TRBJ2-1; 10 nucleotides agree with TRBD1. Germline loops: CDR1 SGDLS, CDR2 YYNGEE. With 4 bases clipped from V and 8 bases from J, the junction kept 6 bases outside the gene matches. The CDR3 is 14 amino acids. The CDR3 protein is CASSPGQGTDEQFF. The CDR3 DNA sequence: TGTGCCAGCAGCCCGGGACAGGGGACAGATGAGCAGTTCTTC.

The CDR3 region is CATSETRGPHSPLHF. CDR3 DNA sequence: TGTGCCACCAGTGAAACCAGGGGACCCCATTCACCCCTCCACTTT. The rearrangement joins TRBV24-1 to TRBJ1-6; D perhaps matches TRBD1 (6 bases). The CDR3 loop spans 15 amino acids. CDR1 and CDR2 (germline): KGHDR, SFDVKD. Trimming took 4 bases from V and 8 from J, leaving 14 bases between them.